The rows below give T cell receptor beta chains drawn from one sample of a study of PD-L1 blockade in urothelial cancer. This table comes from immunoSEQ multiplex PCR, and its TCRdb copy is limited to in-frame clones, with some not included. The sample holds fewer than 80,000 clones, 65% to 90% seen once. Sequenced here: PBMCs, sampled around atezolizumab (anti-PD-L1) treatment. The receptors were gathered from a man between 65 and 85 years old with urothelial cancer. The CDR3 runs from the conserved cysteine through the conserved F or W. The order of the fields is D gene, clone size, CDR3 length, J gene, V gene, CDR3 DNA, CDR3 protein. The D gene is left open where the match is weak. Part of the rows lack a size; the others show once, few, many or a class for expanded clones.

d_gene: NA
abundance: NA
len: 13
j_gene: TRBJ2-7
v_gene: TRBV2
CDR3nt: TGTGCCAGCAGTGAAGTGGCGGGGAGGGAGCAGTACTTC
CDR3aa: CASSEVAGREQYF

d_gene: TRBD1
abundance: NA
len: 16
j_gene: TRBJ1-3
v_gene: TRBV5-8
CDR3nt: TGTGCCAGCAGCTTTTGGACAGGCCGCTCTGGAAACACCATATATTTT
CDR3aa: CASSFWTGRSGNTIYF

d_gene: TRBD2
abundance: NA
len: 15
j_gene: TRBJ2-1
v_gene: TRBV7-3
CDR3nt: TGTGCCAGCAGCTCCGGACTAGCGGACTTCAATGAGCAGTTCTTC
CDR3aa: CASSSGLADFNEQFF

d_gene: TRBD2
abundance: NA
len: 15
j_gene: TRBJ2-1
v_gene: TRBV19
CDR3nt: TGTGCCAGTAGTATCTTACTAGCGGGTAACAATGAGCAGTTCTTC
CDR3aa: CASSILLAGNNEQFF

d_gene: TRBD2
abundance: NA
len: 15
j_gene: TRBJ2-3
v_gene: TRBV5-4
CDR3nt: TGTGCCAGCAGCACGGGGGGGACGCGGACAGATACGCAGTATTTT
CDR3aa: CASSTGGTRTDTQYF

d_gene: NA
abundance: NA
len: 13
j_gene: TRBJ1-1
v_gene: TRBV19
CDR3nt: TGTGCCAGTAGTTCGCGCCTTAACACTGAAGCTTTCTTT
CDR3aa: CASSSRLNTEAFF

d_gene: NA
abundance: NA
len: 14
j_gene: TRBJ1-5
v_gene: TRBV7-2
CDR3nt: TGTGCCAGCAGCTTAGGTCCGAGGAATCAGCCCCAGCATTTT
CDR3aa: CASSLGPRNQPQHF

d_gene: TRBD1
abundance: NA
len: 15
j_gene: TRBJ1-5
v_gene: TRBV19
CDR3nt: TGTGCCAGTAGTACCGGACAGGCGCGCAATCAGCCCCAGCATTTT
CDR3aa: CASSTGQARNQPQHF

d_gene: TRBD2
abundance: NA
len: 14
j_gene: TRBJ2-1
v_gene: TRBV2
CDR3nt: TGTGCCAGCAGTATGCTAGCGGACTCCAATGAGCAGTTCTTC
CDR3aa: CASSMLADSNEQFF

d_gene: NA
abundance: NA
len: 11
j_gene: TRBJ2-1
v_gene: TRBV5-1
CDR3nt: TGCGCCAGCAGGTTCAACAATGAGCAGTTCTTC
CDR3aa: CASRFNNEQFF

d_gene: TRBD1
abundance: NA
len: 17
j_gene: TRBJ2-7
v_gene: TRBV2
CDR3nt: TGTGCCAGCAGTCCCCTCGAAGGGACAGGGGCCCCCTACGAGCAGTACTTC
CDR3aa: CASSPLEGTGAPYEQYF

d_gene: NA
abundance: few
len: 16
j_gene: TRBJ1-1
v_gene: TRBV2
CDR3nt: TGTGCCAGCAGTGTCCCGCCCCAGGGTGGGGGGACTGAAGCTTTCTTT
CDR3aa: CASSVPPQGGGTEAFF

d_gene: NA
abundance: NA
len: 14
j_gene: TRBJ2-5
v_gene: TRBV30
CDR3nt: TGTGCCTGGAGTATGGGCAGGGGGGTTGAGACCCAGTACTTC
CDR3aa: CAWSMGRGVETQYF

d_gene: TRBD2
abundance: NA
len: 16
j_gene: TRBJ2-1
v_gene: TRBV18
CDR3nt: TGTGCCAGCTCCCCCATCGGGGGAGGGCCGGGCAATGAGCAGTTCTTC
CDR3aa: CASSPIGGGPGNEQFF

d_gene: TRBD1
abundance: NA
len: 15
j_gene: TRBJ1-1
v_gene: TRBV7-9
CDR3nt: TGTGCCAGCAGCTTCCCGGGACAGGGAGTCTCTGAAGCTTTCTTT
CDR3aa: CASSFPGQGVSEAFF

d_gene: TRBD2
abundance: few
len: 15
j_gene: TRBJ2-5
v_gene: TRBV9
CDR3nt: TGTGCCAGCAGCCCTAGCGGGAGAATTGGCGAGACCCAGTACTTC
CDR3aa: CASSPSGRIGETQYF

d_gene: NA
abundance: NA
len: 12
j_gene: TRBJ2-7
v_gene: TRBV7-9
CDR3nt: TGTGCCAGCAGCTTAGCGTTAAACGAGCAGTACTTC
CDR3aa: CASSLALNEQYF

d_gene: TRBD2
abundance: few
len: 17
j_gene: TRBJ2-5
v_gene: TRBV14
CDR3nt: TGTGCCAGCAGCCAAAGACTAGCGGGAGAAGTCCAAGAGACCCAGTACTTC
CDR3aa: CASSQRLAGEVQETQYF

d_gene: TRBD1
abundance: once
len: 14
j_gene: TRBJ2-7
v_gene: TRBV10-3
CDR3nt: TGTGCCATCAGACAGGGGGCAAGGTCCTACGAGCAGTACTTC
CDR3aa: CAIRQGARSYEQYF

d_gene: NA
abundance: few
len: 13
j_gene: TRBJ1-5
v_gene: TRBV30
CDR3nt: TGTGCCTGGAGTGTAACGGGTTTACCGACCCAGCATTTT
CDR3aa: CAWSVTGLPTQHF

d_gene: NA
abundance: NA
len: 13
j_gene: TRBJ2-7
v_gene: TRBV19
CDR3nt: TGTGCCAGTAGTATACAGGGGTCCTACGAGCAGTACTTC
CDR3aa: CASSIQGSYEQYF

d_gene: TRBD2
abundance: NA
len: 16
j_gene: TRBJ2-1
v_gene: TRBV5-1
CDR3nt: TGCGCCAGCGGGGTCGGGGGACTAGTTCCTTACAATGAGCAGTTCTTC
CDR3aa: CASGVGGLVPYNEQFF

d_gene: TRBD1
abundance: once
len: 14
j_gene: TRBJ2-7
v_gene: TRBV7-8
CDR3nt: TGTGCCAGCAGCTCCCCCGGACAGGGGTACGAGCAGTACTTC
CDR3aa: CASSSPGQGYEQYF

d_gene: NA
abundance: once
len: 17
j_gene: TRBJ1-3
v_gene: TRBV14
CDR3nt: TGTGCCAGCAGCCAAGGTGGCGGTCCCATCTCTGGAAACACCATATATTTT
CDR3aa: CASSQGGGPISGNTIYF

d_gene: NA
abundance: NA
len: 12
j_gene: TRBJ1-2
v_gene: TRBV30
CDR3nt: TGTGCCTGGAGTGTACTACGGAATGGCTACACCTTC
CDR3aa: CAWSVLRNGYTF

d_gene: NA
abundance: NA
len: 13
j_gene: TRBJ2-7
v_gene: TRBV6-5
CDR3nt: TGTGCCAGCAGCCCCGGAGACAGGTACGAGCAGTACTTC
CDR3aa: CASSPGDRYEQYF

d_gene: TRBD1
abundance: NA
len: 14
j_gene: TRBJ2-5
v_gene: TRBV19
CDR3nt: TGTGCCAGTAATGTGGGGACAGACCAAGAGACCCAGTACTTC
CDR3aa: CASNVGTDQETQYF

d_gene: NA
abundance: few
len: 15
j_gene: TRBJ1-1
v_gene: TRBV4-1
CDR3nt: TGCGCCAGCAGCCAAGGGGGCGGAATGAACACTGAAGCTTTCTTT
CDR3aa: CASSQGGGMNTEAFF

d_gene: NA
abundance: NA
len: 15
j_gene: TRBJ2-7
v_gene: TRBV2
CDR3nt: TGTGCCAGCCGATTATTTTCGGCGGGGCCCTACGAGCAGTACTTC
CDR3aa: CASRLFSAGPYEQYF

d_gene: TRBD1
abundance: NA
len: 15
j_gene: TRBJ2-7
v_gene: TRBV6-4
CDR3nt: TGTGCCAGCAGTGCAAGACAGGGAGTCCCCTACGAGCAGTACTTC
CDR3aa: CASSARQGVPYEQYF

d_gene: NA
abundance: NA
len: 13
j_gene: TRBJ1-5
v_gene: TRBV6-5
CDR3nt: TGTGCCAGCAGTCTGGCAGGAGGACAGCCCCAGCATTTT
CDR3aa: CASSLAGGQPQHF

d_gene: TRBD1
abundance: once
len: 16
j_gene: TRBJ1-4
v_gene: TRBV28
CDR3nt: TGTGCCAGCAGTTTATGGGGACAGGGGGCTAATGAAAAACTGTTTTTT
CDR3aa: CASSLWGQGANEKLFF

d_gene: TRBD1
abundance: NA
len: 17
j_gene: TRBJ2-2
v_gene: TRBV19
CDR3nt: TGTGCCAGTAGTATAGTTGGGACAGGGAGGGTCACCGGGGAGCTGTTTTTT
CDR3aa: CASSIVGTGRVTGELFF

d_gene: TRBD2
abundance: NA
len: 15
j_gene: TRBJ2-5
v_gene: TRBV19
CDR3nt: TGTGCCAGTAGTATAGGCGGGAGGGCCCGGGAGACCCAGTACTTC
CDR3aa: CASSIGGRARETQYF

d_gene: TRBD2
abundance: NA
len: 17
j_gene: TRBJ2-7
v_gene: TRBV7-2
CDR3nt: TGTGCCAGCAGCTTAGCGGCTAGCGGGAAACCCCACTACGAGCAGTACTTC
CDR3aa: CASSLAASGKPHYEQYF

d_gene: NA
abundance: once
len: 17
j_gene: TRBJ1-5
v_gene: TRBV30
CDR3nt: TGTGCCTGGTCTCCCGAACCAGGCCTTTATAGCAATCAGCCCCAGCATTTT
CDR3aa: CAWSPEPGLYSNQPQHF

d_gene: TRBD1
abundance: NA
len: 17
j_gene: TRBJ1-3
v_gene: TRBV4-2
CDR3nt: TGTGCCAGCAGCCAAGGGGGACAGGGGGCAGTTGGAAACACCATATATTTT
CDR3aa: CASSQGGQGAVGNTIYF

d_gene: TRBD1
abundance: NA
len: 14
j_gene: TRBJ2-1
v_gene: TRBV5-4
CDR3nt: TGTGCCAGCAGCCAGGACAGGGTCTACAATGAGCAGTTCTTC
CDR3aa: CASSQDRVYNEQFF

d_gene: NA
abundance: NA
len: 15
j_gene: TRBJ2-5
v_gene: TRBV18
CDR3nt: TGTGCCAGCTCACCCCCTGACGGGAACCAAGAGACCCAGTACTTC
CDR3aa: CASSPPDGNQETQYF

d_gene: NA
abundance: NA
len: 16
j_gene: TRBJ1-2
v_gene: TRBV30
CDR3nt: TGTGCCTGGAGTGTATTGCAGGGTCAGGATGGCTATGGCTACACCTTC
CDR3aa: CAWSVLQGQDGYGYTF

d_gene: NA
abundance: NA
len: 17
j_gene: TRBJ2-2
v_gene: TRBV5-4
CDR3nt: TGTGCCAGCAGCTACCTCTGGGGGCGACACAACACCGGGGAGCTGTTTTTT
CDR3aa: CASSYLWGRHNTGELFF

d_gene: NA
abundance: NA
len: 12
j_gene: TRBJ1-5
v_gene: TRBV28
CDR3nt: TGTGCCAGCAGCCGCGTCAATCAGCCCCAGCATTTT
CDR3aa: CASSRVNQPQHF

d_gene: NA
abundance: NA
len: 13
j_gene: TRBJ1-5
v_gene: TRBV28
CDR3nt: TGTGCCAGTCTTGAGGGGGATGTACAGCCCCAGCATTTT
CDR3aa: CASLEGDVQPQHF

d_gene: TRBD2
abundance: NA
len: 13
j_gene: TRBJ2-3
v_gene: TRBV29-1
CDR3nt: TGCAGCGTTGAACGACTAGCGGAGATTACGCAGTATTTT
CDR3aa: CSVERLAEITQYF

d_gene: TRBD2
abundance: NA
len: 15
j_gene: TRBJ2-1
v_gene: TRBV9
CDR3nt: TGTGCCAGCAGCGTGCCGGGACTAGCGGGAGGTGAGCAGTTCTTC
CDR3aa: CASSVPGLAGGEQFF